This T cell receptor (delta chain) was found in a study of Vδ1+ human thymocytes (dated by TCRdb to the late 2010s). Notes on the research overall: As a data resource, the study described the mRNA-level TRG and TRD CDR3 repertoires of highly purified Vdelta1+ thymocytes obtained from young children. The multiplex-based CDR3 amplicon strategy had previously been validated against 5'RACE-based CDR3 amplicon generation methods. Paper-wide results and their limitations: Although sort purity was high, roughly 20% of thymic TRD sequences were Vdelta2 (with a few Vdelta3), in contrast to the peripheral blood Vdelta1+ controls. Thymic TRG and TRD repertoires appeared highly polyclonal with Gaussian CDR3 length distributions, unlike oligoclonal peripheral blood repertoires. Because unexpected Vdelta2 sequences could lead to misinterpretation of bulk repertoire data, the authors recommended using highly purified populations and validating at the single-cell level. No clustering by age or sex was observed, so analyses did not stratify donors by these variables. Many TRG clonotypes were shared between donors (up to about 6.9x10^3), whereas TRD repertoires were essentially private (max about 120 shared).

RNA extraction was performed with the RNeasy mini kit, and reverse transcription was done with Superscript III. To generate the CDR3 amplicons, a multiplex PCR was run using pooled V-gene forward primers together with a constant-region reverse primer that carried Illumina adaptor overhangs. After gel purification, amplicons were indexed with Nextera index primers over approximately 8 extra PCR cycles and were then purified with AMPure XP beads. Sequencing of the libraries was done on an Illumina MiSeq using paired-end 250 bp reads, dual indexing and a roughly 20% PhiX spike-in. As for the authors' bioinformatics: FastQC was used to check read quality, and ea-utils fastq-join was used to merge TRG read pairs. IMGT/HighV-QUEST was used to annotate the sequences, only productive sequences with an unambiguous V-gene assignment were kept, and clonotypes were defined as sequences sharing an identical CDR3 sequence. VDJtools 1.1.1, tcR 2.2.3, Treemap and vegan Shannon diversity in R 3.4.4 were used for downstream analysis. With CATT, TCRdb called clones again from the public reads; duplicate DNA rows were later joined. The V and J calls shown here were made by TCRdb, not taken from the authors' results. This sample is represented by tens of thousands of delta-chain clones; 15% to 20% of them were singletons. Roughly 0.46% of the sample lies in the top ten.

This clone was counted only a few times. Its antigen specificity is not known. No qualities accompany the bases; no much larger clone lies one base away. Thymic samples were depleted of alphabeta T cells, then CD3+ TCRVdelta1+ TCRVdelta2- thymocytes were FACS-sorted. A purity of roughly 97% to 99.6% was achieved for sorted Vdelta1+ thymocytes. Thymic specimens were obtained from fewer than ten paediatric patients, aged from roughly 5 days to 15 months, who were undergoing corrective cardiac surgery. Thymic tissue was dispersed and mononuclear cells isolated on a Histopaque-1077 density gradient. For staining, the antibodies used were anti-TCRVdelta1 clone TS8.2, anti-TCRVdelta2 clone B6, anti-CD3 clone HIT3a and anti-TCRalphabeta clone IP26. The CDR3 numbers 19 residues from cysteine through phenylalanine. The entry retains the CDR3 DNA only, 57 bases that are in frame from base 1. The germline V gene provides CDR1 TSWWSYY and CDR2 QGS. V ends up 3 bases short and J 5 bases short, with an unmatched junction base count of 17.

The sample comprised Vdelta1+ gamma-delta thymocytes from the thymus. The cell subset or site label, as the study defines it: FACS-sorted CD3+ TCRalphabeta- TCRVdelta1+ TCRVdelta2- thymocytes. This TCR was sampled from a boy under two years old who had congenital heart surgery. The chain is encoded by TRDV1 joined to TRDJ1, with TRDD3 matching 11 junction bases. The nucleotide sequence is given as TGTGCTCTTGGGGATTTGGTGGGGGATACGCGATTAGACCTAGATAAACTCATCTTT. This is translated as CALGDLVGDTRLDLDKLIF.